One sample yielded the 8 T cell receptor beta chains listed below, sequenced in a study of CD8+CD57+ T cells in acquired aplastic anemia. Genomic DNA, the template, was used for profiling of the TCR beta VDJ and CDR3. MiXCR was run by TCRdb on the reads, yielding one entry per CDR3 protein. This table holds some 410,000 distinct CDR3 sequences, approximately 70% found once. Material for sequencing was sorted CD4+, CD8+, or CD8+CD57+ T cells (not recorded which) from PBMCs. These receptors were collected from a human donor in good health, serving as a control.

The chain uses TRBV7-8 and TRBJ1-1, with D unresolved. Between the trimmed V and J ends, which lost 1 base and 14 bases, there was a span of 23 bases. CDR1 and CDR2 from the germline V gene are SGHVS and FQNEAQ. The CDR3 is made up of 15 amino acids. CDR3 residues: CASSLEAAYGNTFFF. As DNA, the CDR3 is TGTGCCAGCAGCTTAGAGGCAGCCTATGGCAACACCTTCTTCTTT.

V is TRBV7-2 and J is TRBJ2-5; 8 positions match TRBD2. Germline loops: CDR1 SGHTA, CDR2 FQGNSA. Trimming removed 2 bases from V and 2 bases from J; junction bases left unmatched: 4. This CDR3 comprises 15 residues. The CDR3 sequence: CASSLTGGLQETQYF. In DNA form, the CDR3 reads TGTGCCAGCAGCTTAACGGGGGGGCTTCAAGAGACCCAGTACTTC.

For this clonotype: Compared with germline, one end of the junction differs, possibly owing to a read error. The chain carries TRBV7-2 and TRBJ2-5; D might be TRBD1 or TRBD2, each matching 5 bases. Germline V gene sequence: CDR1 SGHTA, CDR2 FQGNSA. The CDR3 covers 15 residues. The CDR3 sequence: CASSVAEGHQDTQYF. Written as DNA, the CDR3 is TGTGCCAGCAGCGTAGCAGAGGGGCATCAAGATACCCAGTACTTC. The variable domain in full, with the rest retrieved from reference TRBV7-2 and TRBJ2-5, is GAGVSQSPSNKVTEKGKDVELRCDPISGHTALYWYRQSLGQGLEFLIYFQGNSAPDKSGLPSDRFSAERTGGSVSTLTIQRTQQEDSAVYLCASSVAEGHQDTQYFGPGTRLLVL.

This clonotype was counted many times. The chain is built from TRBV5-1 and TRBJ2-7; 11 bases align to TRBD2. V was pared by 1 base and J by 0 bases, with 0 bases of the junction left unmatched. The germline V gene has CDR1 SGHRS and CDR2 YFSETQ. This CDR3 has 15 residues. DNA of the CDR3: TGCGCCAGCAGCTTGACTAGCGGGGGCTCCTACGAGCAGTACTTC. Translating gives CASSLTSGGSYEQYF.

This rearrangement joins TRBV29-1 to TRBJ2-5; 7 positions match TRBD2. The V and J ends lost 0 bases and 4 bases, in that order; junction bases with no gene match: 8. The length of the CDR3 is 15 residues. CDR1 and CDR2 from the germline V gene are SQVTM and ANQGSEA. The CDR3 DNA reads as TGCAGCGTTGAAGATCTGGGAGGGGCAATAGAGACCCAGTACTTC. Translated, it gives CSVEDLGGAIETQYF.

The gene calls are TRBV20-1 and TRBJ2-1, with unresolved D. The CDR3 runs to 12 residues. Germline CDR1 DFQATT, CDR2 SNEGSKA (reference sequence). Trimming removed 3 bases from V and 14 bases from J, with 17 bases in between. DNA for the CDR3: TGCAGTGCTAGGTCGGCCATCGATGGGAAGTTCTTC. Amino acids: CSARSAIDGKFF.

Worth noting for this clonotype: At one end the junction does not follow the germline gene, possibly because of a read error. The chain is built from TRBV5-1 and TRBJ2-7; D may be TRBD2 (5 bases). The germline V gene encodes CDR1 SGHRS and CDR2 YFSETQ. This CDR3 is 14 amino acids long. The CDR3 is CASSPGVSAYEQYF. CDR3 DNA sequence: TGTGCCAGTAGTCCCGGGGTTAGTGCCTACGAGCAGTACTTC.

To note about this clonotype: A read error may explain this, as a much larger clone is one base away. The CDR3 sequence is CASSFQDRPRDTQYF. The CDR3 nucleotides read TGTGCCAGCAGTTTCCAGGACAGGCCGCGAGATACGCAGTATTTT. The chain uses TRBV5-1 and TRBJ2-3, with 7 nucleotides matching TRBD1. The CDR3 loop spans 15 amino acids. Germline CDR1 reads SGHRS; CDR2 reads YFSETQ.